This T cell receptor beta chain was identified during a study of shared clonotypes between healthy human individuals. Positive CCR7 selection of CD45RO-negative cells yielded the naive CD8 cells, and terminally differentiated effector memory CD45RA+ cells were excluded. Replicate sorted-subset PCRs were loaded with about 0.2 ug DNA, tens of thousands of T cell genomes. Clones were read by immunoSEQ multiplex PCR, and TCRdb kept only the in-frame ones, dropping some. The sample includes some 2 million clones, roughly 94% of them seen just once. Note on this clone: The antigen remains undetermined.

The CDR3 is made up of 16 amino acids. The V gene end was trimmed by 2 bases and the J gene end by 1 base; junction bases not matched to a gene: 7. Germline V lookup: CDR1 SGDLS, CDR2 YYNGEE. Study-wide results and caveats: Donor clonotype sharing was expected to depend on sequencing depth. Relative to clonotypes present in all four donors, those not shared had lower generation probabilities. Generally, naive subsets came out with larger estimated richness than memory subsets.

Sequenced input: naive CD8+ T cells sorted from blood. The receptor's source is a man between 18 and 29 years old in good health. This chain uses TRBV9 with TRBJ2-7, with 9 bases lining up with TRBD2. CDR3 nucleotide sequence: TGTGCCAGCAGCGTCGGAGCGGGAGGTGGATCCTACGAGCAGTACTTC. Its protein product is CASSVGAGGGSYEQYF.